These 23 T cell receptor beta chains originate from one sample sequenced in a study of blood T cell repertoires in COVID-19. The assay was immunoSEQ multiplex PCR, and TCRdb's table has in-frame clones only and misses some. The data show 250,000 or so clones, about 89% seen once. Source material: peripheral blood. The source is a woman in her forties who had recovered from COVID-19.

The chain employs TRBV10-3 and TRBJ2-3, with D possibly being TRBD2 (6 bases). CDR3 length equals 15 residues. Per the germline V gene, CDR1 is ENHRY and CDR2 is SYGVKD. Between the trimmed V and J ends, which lost 4 bases and 3 bases, there was a span of 14 bases. The CDR3 here is CAISGAGRPTDTQYF. The DNA of the CDR3 is TGTGCCATCAGTGGAGCAGGGAGGCCAACAGATACGCAGTATTTT.

This clone showed up just a few times. The chain couples TRBV28 to TRBJ2-1; TRBD2 aligns across 7 bases. The V and J ends lost 2 bases and 6 bases, in that order; junction bases with no gene match: 7. The CDR3 is made up of 15 amino acids. CDR1 is MDHEN and CDR2 is SYDVKM in the germline V gene. The chain's CDR3 is CASSLGGGALNEQFF. DNA of the CDR3: TGTGCCAGCAGTTTAGGGGGGGGAGCCCTCAATGAGCAGTTCTTC.

V gene TRBV2 combines with J gene TRBJ1-2, with a tentative D call TRBD1 (6 bases). The germline CDR1 and CDR2 sequences are SNHLY and FYNNEI. The CDR3 loop spans 11 amino acids. The V gene lost 10 bases and the J gene lost 11 bases, with 17 bases spanning the gap. The CDR3 DNA sequence: TGTGCCACCCGGGCAGGGGACACTTACACCTTC. This translates into CATRAGDTYTF.

This chain uses TRBV21-1 with TRBJ2-7; the table's TRBD1 call for D was not verified on the DNA. TRBV21-1 is termed a pseudogene. This CDR3 spans 14 amino acids. CDR3 amino acids: CASSLRTGDYEQYF. The CDR3 region has the DNA TGTGCCAGCAGCCTACGGACAGGGGACTACGAGCAGTACTTC.

This chain connects TRBV24-1 to TRBJ2-1, with 7 positions matching TRBD2. Germline V lookup: CDR1 KGHDR, CDR2 SFDVKD. The trim removed 6 bases at V and 0 bases at J, leaving 1 base unmatched. The CDR3 covers 14 residues. The DNA for the CDR3 is TGTGCCACCAGTCGGACTAGCTCCTACAATGAGCAGTTCTTC. Protein product: CATSRTSSYNEQFF.

The V gene is TRBV19, the J gene TRBJ2-7, with 10 nucleotides matching TRBD2. The CDR3 is 14 residues long. CDR1 and CDR2 from the germline V gene are LNHDA and SQIVND (reference sequence). V dropped 4 bases and J dropped 3; count of bases not matched to a gene: 3. This CDR3 reads CASSSASGSYEQYF. Here the CDR3 DNA reads TGTGCCAGTAGTAGCGCTAGCGGGAGCTACGAGCAGTACTTC.

A word on this clone: The sample holds other DNA sequences that translate to the same CDR3. J is TRBJ1-6 and V is TRBV4-1, with D uncertain. Germline V gene lookup returns CDR1 MGHRA and CDR2 YSYEKL. CDR3 length: 16 amino acids. V shed 1 base and J shed 0 bases, with 7 bases lying between them. The CDR3 DNA reads TGCGCCAGCAGCCAAGCTCCGAGCTCCTATAATTCACCCCTCCACTTT. Protein sequence: CASSQAPSSYNSPLHF.

The rearrangement joins TRBV27 to TRBJ1-1; no definite D call. Trimming took off 6 bases at V and 2 bases at J, with 16 bases between the two ends. CDR1 MNHEY and CDR2 SMNVEV come from the germline V gene (reference sequence). This CDR3 has 15 amino acids. The CDR3, as DNA: TGTGCCAGCAGCCCCGGTTCCGCTTTTAACACTGAAGCTTTCTTT. Translated: CASSPGSAFNTEAFF.

The chain is built from TRBV5-5 and TRBJ2-7; D possibly corresponds to TRBD1 (6 bases). Between the trimmed V and J ends, which lost 2 bases and 2 bases, there was a span of 11 bases. CDR1 and CDR2 from the germline V gene are SGHKS and YYEKEE (reference sequence). The CDR3 has 14 residues. This CDR3 is CASSFSDRTYEQYF. The CDR3 region has the DNA TGTGCCAGCAGCTTCTCGGACAGAACCTACGAGCAGTACTTC. Looking up the rest from reference TRBV5-5 and TRBJ2-7 gives the full variable domain: DAGVTQSPTHLIKTRGQQVTLRCSPISGHKSVSWYQQVLGQGPQFIFQYYEKEERGRGNFPDRFSARQFPNYSSELNVNALLLGDSALYLCASSFSDRTYEQYFGPGTRLTVT.

This chain's CDR3 is CASSHEYYEQYF. The CDR3 DNA sequence: TGCGCCAGCAGTCACGAGTACTACGAGCAGTACTTC. V and J are TRBV23-1 and TRBJ2-7; D call uncertain. TRBV23-1 is filed as an ORF, its function uncertain. The CDR3 has 12 amino acids. Trimming stripped 3 bases from V and 3 bases from J, with 6 bases between.

The J gene is TRBJ2-5, the V gene TRBV5-8; 7 bases map to TRBD2. CDR1 SGHTS and CDR2 YDEGEE come from the germline V gene. Trimming cost V 1 base and J 1 base; bases outside gene matches: 13. The CDR3 length is 18 residues. CDR3: CASSLWGVGGSFQETQYF. CDR3 in DNA: TGTGCCAGCAGCTTGTGGGGCGTGGGCGGGAGTTTCCAAGAGACCCAGTACTTC. The whole variable domain, remainder taken from reference TRBV5-8 and TRBJ2-5, is EAGVTQSPTHLIKTRGQQATLRCSPISGHTSVYWYQQALGLGLQFLLWYDEGEERNRGNFPPRFSGRQFPNYSSELNVNALELEDSALYLCASSLWGVGGSFQETQYFGPGTRLLVL.

This chain links TRBV5-1 with TRBJ2-5, with 8 bases that match TRBD1. Germline-derived CDR1 and CDR2 are SGHRS and YFSETQ. V gave up 9 bases and J gave up 3 bases; unmatched junction bases: 7. The length of the CDR3 is 13 residues. The CDR3, as DNA: TGCGCCACCCGACAGGGGAGTGAAGAGACCCAGTACTTC. Amino acids: CATRQGSEETQYF.

The chain combines TRBV9 with TRBJ2-7, with D maybe TRBD1 (6 bases). Germline V gene data show CDR1 as SGDLS and CDR2 as YYNGEE. The CDR3 covers 15 residues. Trimming took off 0 bases at V and 0 bases at J, with 10 bases between the two ends. In DNA form, the CDR3 reads TGTGCCAGCAGCGTAGAAAGGGGGAGCTCCTACGAGCAGTACTTC. Encoded protein: CASSVERGSSYEQYF. Full variable domain (rest looked up from reference TRBV9 and TRBJ2-7): DSGVTQTPKHLITATGQRVTLRCSPRSGDLSVYWYQQSLDQGLQFLIQYYNGEERAKGNILERFSAQQFPDLHSELNLSSLELGDSALYFCASSVERGSSYEQYFGPGTRLTVT.

The rearrangement joins TRBV28 to TRBJ2-5; weak D call: TRBD1 (7 bases). Trimming took off 4 bases at V and 5 bases at J, with 20 bases between the two ends. Germline CDR1 reads MDHEN; CDR2 reads SYDVKM. This CDR3 comprises 16 residues. The CDR3 loop reads CASSSRSRGRMETQYF. The CDR3 region has the DNA TGTGCCAGCAGTTCACGGAGCAGGGGGAGGATGGAGACCCAGTACTTC.

The chain combines TRBV6-2 or TRBV6-3 with TRBJ2-7; a weak D match, TRBD1 (6 bases). Between the trimmed V and J ends, which lost 5 bases and 0 bases, there was a span of 11 bases. Germline V gives CDR1 MNHEY, CDR2 SVGEGT. The CDR3 runs to 14 residues. Here the CDR3 DNA reads TGTGCCAGCAGTAGACAGGCGAACTCCTACGAGCAGTACTTC. Translation: CASSRQANSYEQYF.

This clone was picked up a small number of times. The rearrangement joins TRBV29-1 to TRBJ2-7; TRBD2 matches 8 bases. The CDR3 has 16 amino acids. The J segment lost 4 bases and the V segment lost 1 base, leaving 12 bases of the junction unmatched. Germline values: CDR1 SQVTM, CDR2 ANQGSEA. CDR3 DNA: TGCAGCGTTGAAGGCGTCGGTAGCGGGACCCCGTACGAGCAGTACTTC. Translating it yields CSVEGVGSGTPYEQYF.

This sequence joins TRBV5-1 and TRBJ2-6; D gene unclear. The ends were cut back, 0 bases at V and 0 bases at J, with 7 bases in the middle. This CDR3 spans 16 amino acids. CDR1 is SGHRS and CDR2 is YFSETQ in the germline V gene. As DNA, the CDR3 is TGCGCCAGCAGCTTGGACAGAACCTCTGGGGCCAACGTCCTGACTTTC. As protein: CASSLDRTSGANVLTF.

This chain uses TRBV4-1 with TRBJ1-2; D possibly corresponds to TRBD1 (6 bases). The CDR3 consists of 14 residues. The V end lost 3 bases, the J end lost 8 bases, and 16 bases lay between the germline ends. Germline loops: CDR1 MGHRA, CDR2 YSYEKL. The CDR3 nucleotides read TGCGCCAGCAGCCATCCAGGGGCGGTGGGAGGCTACACCTTC. It is translated as CASSHPGAVGGYTF.

This clone came up once. The V and J genes are TRBV11-2 and TRBJ2-1; TRBD1 aligns across 8 bases. Germline V gene lookup returns CDR1 SGHAT and CDR2 FQNNGV. The length of the CDR3 is 16 residues. V lost 0 bases and J lost 5; bases outside the gene matches: 6. In DNA, the CDR3 is TGTGCCAGCAGCTTAGAACCGACAGGGGCTAACAATGAGCAGTTCTTC. Translation: CASSLEPTGANNEQFF.

J is TRBJ2-7 and V is TRBV30, with TRBD2 matching over 11 bases. Germline CDR1 is GTSNPN and CDR2 is SVGIG (reference sequence). Trimming took 1 base from V and 0 from J; bases not matched to a gene: 8. The CDR3 sequence is 17 residues long. The CDR3 sequence: CAWSALRTSGLSYEQYF. In DNA, the CDR3 is TGTGCCTGGAGTGCCCTCAGGACTAGCGGGCTCTCCTACGAGCAGTACTTC. Using reference TRBV30 and TRBJ2-7 for the parts outside the CDR3, the full variable domain is SQTIHQWPATLVQPVGSPLSLECTVEGTSNPNLYWYRQAAGRGLQLLFYSVGIGQISSEVPQNLSASRPQDRQFILSSKKLLLSDSGFYLCAWSALRTSGLSYEQYFGPGTRLTVT.

The V and J genes are TRBV6-5 and TRBJ2-3, with unresolved D. Germline V gene sequence: CDR1 MNHEY, CDR2 SVGAGI. CDR3 size: 12 residues. V shed 8 bases and J shed 4 bases, with 10 bases lying between them. The CDR3 here is CASLPLADTQYF. CDR3 DNA sequence: TGTGCCAGCCTCCCCCTCGCAGATACGCAGTATTTT.

The table lists this clone with a few counts. The rearrangement links TRBV10-3 to TRBJ1-2; D is uncertain. The CDR3 has 14 residues. Trimming removed 4 bases at V and 0 bases at J, with 9 bases between. Germline V CDR1 and CDR2: ENHRY, SYGVKD. CDR3 coding DNA: TGTGCCATCAGTGTTTCGGGTCCTAACTATGGCTACACCTTC. Amino acid sequence: CAISVSGPNYGYTF.

The chain links TRBV19 to TRBJ2-3; 11 nucleotides line up with TRBD1. Germline CDR1 reads LNHDA; CDR2 reads SQIVND (reference sequence). This CDR3 is 14 amino acids long. The ends lost 6 bases at V and 6 bases at J; junction bases unmatched: 5. In DNA form, the CDR3 reads TGTGCCAGTAGCACGGGACAGGGGGTGGATACGCAGTATTTT. Its translation is CASSTGQGVDTQYF.